This T cell receptor (beta chain) was profiled in a study of OX40 agonist ivuxolimab in advanced cancers. Looking at the study overall: A history of anti-PD-1, anti-PD-L1 or anti-CTLA-4 therapy was acceptable, and roughly 40% had some.

As to this clone: Antigen specificity is unknown.

General study results and limits: Low normalized T-cell clonal expansion was also seen in some nonresponders. CD4+ and CD8+ T cells in blood underwent clonal expansion by week 6 at 0.1 to 3.0 mg/kg. In the 0.1-3.0 mg/kg groups, partial responders showed among the lowest expansion.

Method: immunoSEQ multiplex PCR; TCRdb's copy keeps in-frame clones and lacks some. The sample lists some 100,000 clones; about four fifths were seen once. CDR1 is SGHDT and CDR2 is YYEEEE in the germline V gene. This CDR3 spans 14 amino acids. V lost 2 bases and J lost 0, with 9 bases in between. The sample was CD4+ or CD8+ T cells sorted from blood, taken in a trial of the OX40 agonist ivuxolimab. V usage is TRBV5-6 and J usage is TRBJ2-7, with D hard to call. The sequence derives from an adult with an advanced solid tumor such as melanoma, head and neck, liver or kidney cancer. Here the CDR3 DNA reads TGTGCCAGCAGCTTAGGTTCTGTCTCCTACGAGCAGTACTTC. Protein product: CASSLGSVSYEQYF.